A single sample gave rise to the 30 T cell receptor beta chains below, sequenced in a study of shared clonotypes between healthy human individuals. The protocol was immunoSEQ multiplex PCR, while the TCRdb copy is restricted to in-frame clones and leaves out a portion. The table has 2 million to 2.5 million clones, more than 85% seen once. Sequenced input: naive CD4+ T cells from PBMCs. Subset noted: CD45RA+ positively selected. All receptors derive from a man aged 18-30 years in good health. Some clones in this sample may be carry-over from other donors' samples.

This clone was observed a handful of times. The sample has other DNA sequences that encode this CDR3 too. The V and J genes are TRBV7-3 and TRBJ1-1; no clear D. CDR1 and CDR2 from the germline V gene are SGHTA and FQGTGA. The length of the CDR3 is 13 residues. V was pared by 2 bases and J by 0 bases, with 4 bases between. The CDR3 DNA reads TGTGCCAGCAGCTTACAGGTGAACACTGAAGCTTTCTTT. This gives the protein CASSLQVNTEAFF.

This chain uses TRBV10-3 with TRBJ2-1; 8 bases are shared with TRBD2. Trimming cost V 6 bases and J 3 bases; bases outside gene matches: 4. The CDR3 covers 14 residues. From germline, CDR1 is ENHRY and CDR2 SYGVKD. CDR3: CAISNSGIYNEQFF. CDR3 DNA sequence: TGTGCCATCAGCAATAGCGGGATCTACAATGAGCAGTTCTTC.

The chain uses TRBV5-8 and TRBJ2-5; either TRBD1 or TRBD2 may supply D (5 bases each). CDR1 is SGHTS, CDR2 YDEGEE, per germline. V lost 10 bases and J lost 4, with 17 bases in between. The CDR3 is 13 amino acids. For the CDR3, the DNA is TGTGCCGACAGTCGGGAAATGGGAGAGACCCAGTACTTC. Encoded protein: CADSREMGETQYF.

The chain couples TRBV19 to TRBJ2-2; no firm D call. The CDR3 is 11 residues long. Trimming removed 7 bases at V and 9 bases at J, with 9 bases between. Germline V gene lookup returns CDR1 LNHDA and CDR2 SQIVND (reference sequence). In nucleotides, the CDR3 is TGTGCCAGTAAGTCGGAAAGGGAGCTGTTTTTT. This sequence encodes CASKSERELFF.

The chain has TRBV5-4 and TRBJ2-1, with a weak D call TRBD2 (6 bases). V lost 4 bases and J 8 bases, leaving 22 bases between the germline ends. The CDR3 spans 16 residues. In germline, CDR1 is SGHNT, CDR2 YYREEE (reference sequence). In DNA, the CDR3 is TGTGCCAGCAGCGGGGGGACCTATAAGCTCCTTGATGAGCAGTTCTTC. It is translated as CASSGGTYKLLDEQFF. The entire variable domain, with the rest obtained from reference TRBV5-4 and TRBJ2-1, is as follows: ETGVTQSPTHLIKTRGQQVTLRCSSQSGHNTVSWYQQALGQGPQFIFQYYREEENGRGNFPPRFSGLQFPNYSSELNVNALELDDSALYLCASSGGTYKLLDEQFFGPGTRLTVL.

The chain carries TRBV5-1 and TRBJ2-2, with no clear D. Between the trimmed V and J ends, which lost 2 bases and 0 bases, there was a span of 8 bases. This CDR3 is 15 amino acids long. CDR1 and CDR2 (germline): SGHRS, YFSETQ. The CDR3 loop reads CASSLDGTNTGELFF. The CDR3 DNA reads TGCGCCAGCAGCTTAGACGGAACGAACACCGGGGAGCTGTTTTTT. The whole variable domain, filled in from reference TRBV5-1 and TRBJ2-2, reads KAGVTQTPRYLIKTRGQQVTLSCSPISGHRSVSWYQQTPGQGLQFLFEYFSETQRNKGNFPGRFSGRQFSNSRSEMNVSTLELGDSALYLCASSLDGTNTGELFFGEGSRLTVL.

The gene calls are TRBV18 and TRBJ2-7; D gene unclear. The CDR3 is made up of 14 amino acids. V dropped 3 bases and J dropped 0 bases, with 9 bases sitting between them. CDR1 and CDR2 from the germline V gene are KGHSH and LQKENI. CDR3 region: CASSPGQTSYEQYF. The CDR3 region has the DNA TGTGCCAGCTCACCCGGGCAGACCTCCTACGAGCAGTACTTC.

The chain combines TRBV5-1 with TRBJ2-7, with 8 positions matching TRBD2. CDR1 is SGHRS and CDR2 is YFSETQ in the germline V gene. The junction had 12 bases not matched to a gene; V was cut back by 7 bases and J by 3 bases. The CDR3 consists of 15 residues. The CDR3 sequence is CASSSGGPVLYEQYF. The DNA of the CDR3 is TGCGCCAGCTCCTCGGGGGGGCCAGTACTCTACGAGCAGTACTTC.

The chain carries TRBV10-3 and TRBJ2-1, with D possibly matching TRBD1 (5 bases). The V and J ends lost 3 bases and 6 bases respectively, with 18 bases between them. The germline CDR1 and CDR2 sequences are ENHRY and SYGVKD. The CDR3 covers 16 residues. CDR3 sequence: CAISDQLARQGNEQFF. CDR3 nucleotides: TGTGCCATCAGTGATCAACTGGCCCGGCAGGGCAATGAGCAGTTCTTC.

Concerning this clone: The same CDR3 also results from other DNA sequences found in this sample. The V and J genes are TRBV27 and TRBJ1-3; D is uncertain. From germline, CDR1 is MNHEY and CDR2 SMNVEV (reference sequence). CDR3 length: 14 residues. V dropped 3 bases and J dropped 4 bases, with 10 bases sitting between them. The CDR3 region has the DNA TGTGCCAGCAGTTTGCGGGGAACCGGAAACACCATATATTTT. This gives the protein CASSLRGTGNTIYF.

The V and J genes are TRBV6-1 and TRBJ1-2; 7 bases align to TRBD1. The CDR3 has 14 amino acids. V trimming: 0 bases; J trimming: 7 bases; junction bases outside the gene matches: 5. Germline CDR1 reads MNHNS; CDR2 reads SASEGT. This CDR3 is CASSEAGQVLGYTF. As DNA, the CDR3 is TGTGCCAGCAGTGAAGCCGGACAGGTGCTTGGCTACACCTTC.

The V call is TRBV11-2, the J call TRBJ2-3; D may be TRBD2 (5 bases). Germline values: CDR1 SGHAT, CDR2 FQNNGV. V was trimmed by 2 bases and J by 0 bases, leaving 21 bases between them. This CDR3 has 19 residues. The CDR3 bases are TGTGCCAGCAGCTTACGACCCGCCTTACGGGGAGAAAGCACAGATACGCAGTATTTT. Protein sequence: CASSLRPALRGESTDTQYF.

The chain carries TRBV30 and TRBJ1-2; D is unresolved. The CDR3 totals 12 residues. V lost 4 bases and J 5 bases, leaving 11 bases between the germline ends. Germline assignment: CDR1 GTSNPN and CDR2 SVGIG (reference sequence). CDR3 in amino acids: CAWTQDGYGYTF. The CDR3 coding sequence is TGTGCCTGGACTCAGGACGGGTATGGCTACACCTTC.

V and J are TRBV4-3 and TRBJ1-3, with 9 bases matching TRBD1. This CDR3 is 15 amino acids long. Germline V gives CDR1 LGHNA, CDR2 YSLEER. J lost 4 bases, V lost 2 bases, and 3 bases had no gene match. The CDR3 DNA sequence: TGCGCCAGCAGCCAAAACAGGGGGCCGGGAAACACCATATATTTT. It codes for CASSQNRGPGNTIYF.

CDR3 sequence: CASAGVGAQFTDTQYF. In nucleotides, the CDR3 is TGTGCCAGCGCTGGGGTGGGGGCCCAGTTCACAGATACGCAGTATTTT. The chain uses TRBV28 and TRBJ2-3; D might be TRBD1 (6 bases). CDR3 length: 16 amino acids. In germline, CDR1 is MDHEN, CDR2 SYDVKM. V dropped 8 bases and J dropped 2 bases, with 20 bases sitting between them. Drawing the rest from reference TRBV28 and TRBJ2-3, the complete variable domain is DVKVTQSSRYLVKRTGEKVFLECVQDMDHENMFWYRQDPGLGLRLIYFSYDVKMKEKGDIPEGYSVSREKKERFSLILESASTNQTSMYLCASAGVGAQFTDTQYFGPGTRLTVL.

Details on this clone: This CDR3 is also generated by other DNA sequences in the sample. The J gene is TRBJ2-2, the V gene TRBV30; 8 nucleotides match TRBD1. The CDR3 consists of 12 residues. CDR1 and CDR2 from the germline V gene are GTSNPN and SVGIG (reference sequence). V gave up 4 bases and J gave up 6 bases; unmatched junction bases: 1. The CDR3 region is CAWTQGAGELFF. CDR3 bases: TGTGCCTGGACACAGGGGGCCGGGGAGCTGTTTTTT.

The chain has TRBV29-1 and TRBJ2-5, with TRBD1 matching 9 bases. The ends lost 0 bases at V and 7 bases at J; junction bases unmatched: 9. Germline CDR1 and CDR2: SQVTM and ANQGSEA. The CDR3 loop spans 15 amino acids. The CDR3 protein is CSVEDQTGGAGTQYF. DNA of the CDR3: TGCAGCGTTGAAGATCAAACAGGGGGCGCTGGGACCCAGTACTTC. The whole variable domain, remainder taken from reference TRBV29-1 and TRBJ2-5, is SAVISQKPSRDICQRGTSLTIQCQVDSQVTMMFWYRQQPGQSLTLIATANQGSEATYESGFVIDKFPISRPNLTFSTLTVSNMSPEDSSIYLCSVEDQTGGAGTQYFGPGTRLLVL.

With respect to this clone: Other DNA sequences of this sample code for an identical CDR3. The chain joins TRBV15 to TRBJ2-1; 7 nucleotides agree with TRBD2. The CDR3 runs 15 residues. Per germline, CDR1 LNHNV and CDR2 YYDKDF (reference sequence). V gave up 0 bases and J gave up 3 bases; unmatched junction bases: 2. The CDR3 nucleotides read TGTGCCACCAGCAGAGACCCTAGCGGCTACAATGAGCAGTTCTTC. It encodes CATSRDPSGYNEQFF.

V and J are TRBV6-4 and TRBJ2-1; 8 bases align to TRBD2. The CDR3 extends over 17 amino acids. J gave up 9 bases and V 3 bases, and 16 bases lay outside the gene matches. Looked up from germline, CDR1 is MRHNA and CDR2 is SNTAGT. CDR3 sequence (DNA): TGTGCCAGCAGTGAGTCGCCTAGCGGGTGGCCCTCGGGTGAGCAGTTCTTC. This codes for CASSESPSGWPSGEQFF.

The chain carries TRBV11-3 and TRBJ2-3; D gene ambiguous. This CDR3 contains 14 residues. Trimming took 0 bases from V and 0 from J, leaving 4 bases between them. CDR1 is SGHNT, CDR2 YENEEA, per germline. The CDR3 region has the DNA TGTGCCAGCAGCTTAGAACACAGCACAGATACGCAGTATTTT. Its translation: CASSLEHSTDTQYF.

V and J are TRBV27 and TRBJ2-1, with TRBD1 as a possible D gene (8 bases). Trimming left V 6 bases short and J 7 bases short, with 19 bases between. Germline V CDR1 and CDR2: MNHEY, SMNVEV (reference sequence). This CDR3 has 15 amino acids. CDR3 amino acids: CASRKQGEGGNEQFF. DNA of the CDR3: TGTGCCAGCAGAAAACAGGGGGAGGGGGGGAATGAGCAGTTCTTC.

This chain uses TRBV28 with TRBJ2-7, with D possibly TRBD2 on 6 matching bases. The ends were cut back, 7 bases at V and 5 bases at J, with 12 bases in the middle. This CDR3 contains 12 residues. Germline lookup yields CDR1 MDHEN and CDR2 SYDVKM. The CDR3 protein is CASIGERDEQYF. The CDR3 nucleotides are TGTGCCAGCATCGGGGAGCGGGACGAGCAGTACTTC.

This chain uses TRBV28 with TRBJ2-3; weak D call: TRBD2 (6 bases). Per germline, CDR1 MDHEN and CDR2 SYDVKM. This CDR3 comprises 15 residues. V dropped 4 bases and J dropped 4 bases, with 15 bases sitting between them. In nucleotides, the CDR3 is TGTGCCAGCAGTTCGGGACTCTTCGGGGCAGATACGCAGTATTTT. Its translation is CASSSGLFGADTQYF.

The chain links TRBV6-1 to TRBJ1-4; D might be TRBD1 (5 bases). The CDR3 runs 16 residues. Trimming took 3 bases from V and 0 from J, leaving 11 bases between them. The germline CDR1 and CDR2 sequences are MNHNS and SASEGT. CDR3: CASSDTQGPTNEKLFF. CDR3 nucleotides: TGTGCCAGCAGTGACACGCAGGGACCAACTAATGAAAAACTGTTTTTT.

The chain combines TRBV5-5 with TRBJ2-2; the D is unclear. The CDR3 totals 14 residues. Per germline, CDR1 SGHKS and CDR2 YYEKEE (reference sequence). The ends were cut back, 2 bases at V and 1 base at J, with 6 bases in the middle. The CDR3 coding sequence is TGTGCCAGCAGCTTTACGGTGAACACCGGGGAGCTGTTTTTT. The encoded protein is CASSFTVNTGELFF.

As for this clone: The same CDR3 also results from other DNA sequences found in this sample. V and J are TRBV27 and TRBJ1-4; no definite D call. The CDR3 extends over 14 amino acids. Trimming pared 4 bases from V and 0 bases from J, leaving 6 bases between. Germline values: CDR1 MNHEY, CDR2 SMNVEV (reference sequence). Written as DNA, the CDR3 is TGTGCCAGCAGTTCGGTTGCAACTAATGAAAAACTGTTTTTT. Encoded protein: CASSSVATNEKLFF. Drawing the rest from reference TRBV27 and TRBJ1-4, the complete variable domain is EAQVTQNPRYLITVTGKKLTVTCSQNMNHEYMSWYRQDPGLGLRQIYYSMNVEVTDKGDVPEGYKVSRKEKRNFPLILESPSPNQTSLYFCASSSVATNEKLFFGSGTQLSVL.

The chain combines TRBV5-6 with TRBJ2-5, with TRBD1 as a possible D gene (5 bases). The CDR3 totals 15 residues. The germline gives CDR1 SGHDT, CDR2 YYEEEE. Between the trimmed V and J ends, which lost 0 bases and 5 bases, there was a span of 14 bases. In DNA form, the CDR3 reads TGTGCCAGCAGCTTGGCCGGCAGGGCGAGGGAGACCCAGTACTTC. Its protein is CASSLAGRARETQYF.

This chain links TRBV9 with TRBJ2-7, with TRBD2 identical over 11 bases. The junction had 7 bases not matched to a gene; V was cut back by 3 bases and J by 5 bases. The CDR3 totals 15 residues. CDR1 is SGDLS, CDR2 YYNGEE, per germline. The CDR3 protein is CASSALLAGGNEQYF. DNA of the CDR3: TGTGCCAGCAGCGCCTTGCTAGCGGGAGGTAACGAGCAGTACTTC.

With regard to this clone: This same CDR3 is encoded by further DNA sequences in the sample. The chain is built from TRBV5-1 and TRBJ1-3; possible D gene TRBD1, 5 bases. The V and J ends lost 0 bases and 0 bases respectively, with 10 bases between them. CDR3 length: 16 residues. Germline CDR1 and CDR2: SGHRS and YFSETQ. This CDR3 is CASSLEGISSGNTIYF. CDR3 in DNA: TGCGCCAGCAGCTTGGAGGGGATTAGCTCTGGAAACACCATATATTTT.

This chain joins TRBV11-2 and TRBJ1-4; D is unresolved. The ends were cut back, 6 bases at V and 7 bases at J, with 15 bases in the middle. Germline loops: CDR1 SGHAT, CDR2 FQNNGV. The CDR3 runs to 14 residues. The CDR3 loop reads CASSRTERGEKLFF. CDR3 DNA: TGTGCCAGCAGTCGAACCGAGAGAGGTGAAAAACTGTTTTTT.